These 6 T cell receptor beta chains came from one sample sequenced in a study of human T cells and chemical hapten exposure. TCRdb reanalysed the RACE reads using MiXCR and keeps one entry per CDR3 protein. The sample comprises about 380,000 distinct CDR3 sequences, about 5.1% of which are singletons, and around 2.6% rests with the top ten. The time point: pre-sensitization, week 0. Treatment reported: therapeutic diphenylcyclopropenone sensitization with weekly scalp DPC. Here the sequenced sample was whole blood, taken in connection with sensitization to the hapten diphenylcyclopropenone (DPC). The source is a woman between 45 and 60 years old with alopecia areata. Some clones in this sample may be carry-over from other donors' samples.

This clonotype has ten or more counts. CDR3 DNA sequence: TGCAGTGCTAGCAACCAGCGGGGGCGCACAGATACGCAGTATTTT. Translation: CSASNQRGRTDTQYF. The V and J genes are TRBV20-1 and TRBJ2-3; 8 positions agree with TRBD2. The CDR3 loop spans 15 amino acids. Germline V CDR1 and CDR2: DFQATT, SNEGSKA (reference sequence). The V gene end was trimmed by 3 bases and the J gene end by 1 base; junction bases not matched to a gene: 6.

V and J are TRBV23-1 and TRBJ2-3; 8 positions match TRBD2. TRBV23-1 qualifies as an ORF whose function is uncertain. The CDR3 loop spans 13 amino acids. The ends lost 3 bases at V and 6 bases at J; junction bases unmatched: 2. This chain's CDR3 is CASSHRLADTQYF. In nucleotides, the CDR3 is TGCGCCAGCAGTCACCGACTAGCGGATACGCAGTATTTT.

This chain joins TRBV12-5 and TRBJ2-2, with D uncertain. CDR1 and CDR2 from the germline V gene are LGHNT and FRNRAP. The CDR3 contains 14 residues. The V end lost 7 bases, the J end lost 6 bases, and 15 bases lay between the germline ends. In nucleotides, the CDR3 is TGTGCTAGTGCCCCGCCGGGTCCATCCGGGGAGCTGTTTTTT. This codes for CASAPPGPSGELFF.

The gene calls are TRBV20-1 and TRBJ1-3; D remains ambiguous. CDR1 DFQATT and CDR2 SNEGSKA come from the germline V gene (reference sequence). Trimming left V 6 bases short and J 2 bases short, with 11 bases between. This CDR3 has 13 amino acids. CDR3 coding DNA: TGCAGTGCGCGGAGCCCCACTGGAAACACCATATATTTT. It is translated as CSARSPTGNTIYF.

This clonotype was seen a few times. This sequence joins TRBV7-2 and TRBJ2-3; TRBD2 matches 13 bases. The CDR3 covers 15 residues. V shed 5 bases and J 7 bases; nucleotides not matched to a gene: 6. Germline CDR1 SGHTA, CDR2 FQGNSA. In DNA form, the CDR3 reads TGTGCCAGCAGCCCAGGACTAGCGGGGGCCTATACGCAGTATTTT. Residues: CASSPGLAGAYTQYF.

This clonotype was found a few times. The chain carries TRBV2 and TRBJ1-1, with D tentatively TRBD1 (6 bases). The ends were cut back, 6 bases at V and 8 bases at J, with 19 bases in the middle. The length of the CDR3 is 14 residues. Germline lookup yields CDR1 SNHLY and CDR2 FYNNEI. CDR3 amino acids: CASRELDSEPEAFF. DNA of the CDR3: TGTGCCAGCAGGGAGTTGGACAGCGAACCAGAAGCTTTCTTT.